The next 32 T cell receptor beta chains were all read from a single sample in a study of blood T cell repertoires in COVID-19. The table came from immunoSEQ multiplex PCR; TCRdb's copy has only in-frame clones and leaves some out. The sample yields 250,000 or so clones, 86% seen once. Sequencing was carried out using PBMCs or T cells enriched from blood (not recorded which). The receptors shown here come from a man aged 35-49 years who had recovered from COVID-19.

The chain recombines TRBV4-1 with TRBJ1-1, with D tentatively TRBD1 (6 bases). V lost 4 bases to trimming and J lost 5 bases, with 14 bases between them. The CDR3 sequence is 14 residues long. Germline CDR1 MGHRA, CDR2 YSYEKL. CDR3 sequence: CASSPNQGRTEAFF. In nucleotides, the CDR3 is TGCGCCAGCAGCCCCAACCAGGGGCGGACTGAAGCTTTCTTT.

V is TRBV24-1 and J is TRBJ2-2; 14 nucleotides agree with TRBD2. V lost 9 bases to trimming and J lost 0 bases; unmatched junction nucleotides: 8. In germline, CDR1 is KGHDR, CDR2 SFDVKD. CDR3 length: 18 amino acids. The CDR3 here is CATLGTSGRGANTGELFF. The CDR3 DNA sequence: TGTGCCACCCTAGGGACTAGCGGGAGAGGCGCGAACACCGGGGAGCTGTTTTTT.

This chain connects TRBV28 to TRBJ2-3; 11 positions match TRBD1. The germline V gene has CDR1 MDHEN and CDR2 SYDVKM. The CDR3 sequence is 15 residues long. The trim removed 3 bases at V and 4 bases at J, leaving 3 bases unmatched. Here the CDR3 reads CASSFGGQGADTQYF. As DNA, the CDR3 is TGTGCCAGCAGTTTTGGGGGACAGGGGGCAGATACGCAGTATTTT. Full variable domain (outside the CDR3, taken from reference TRBV28 and TRBJ2-3): DVKVTQSSRYLVKRTGEKVFLECVQDMDHENMFWYRQDPGLGLRLIYFSYDVKMKEKGDIPEGYSVSREKKERFSLILESASTNQTSMYLCASSFGGQGADTQYFGPGTRLTVL.

The chain is built from TRBV5-4 and TRBJ2-7; TRBD1 aligns across 7 bases. After removal of 4 bases from V and 5 bases from J, the junction contained 12 bases not matched to a gene. The CDR3 sequence is 15 residues long. Germline CDR1 SGHNT, CDR2 YYREEE (reference sequence). DNA for the CDR3: TGTGCCAGCAGCCGTGACAGGGAAACGATCCACGAGCAGTACTTC. Amino acid sequence: CASSRDRETIHEQYF.

The chain has TRBV7-2 and TRBJ2-7; 7 bases line up with TRBD2. Germline lookup yields CDR1 SGHTA and CDR2 FQGNSA. The CDR3 runs to 13 residues. With V trimmed by 1 base and J by 6 bases, 3 bases remained unmatched. The DNA for the CDR3 is TGTGCCAGCAGCTTAGGCGGGGAGGGCGAGCAGTACTTC. It translates to CASSLGGEGEQYF.

This clone was seen a handful of times. V and J are TRBV4-1 and TRBJ2-3; D is perhaps TRBD2 (6 bases). The V gene's germline CDR1 is MGHRA and CDR2 YSYEKL. Trimming removed 1 base at V and 0 bases at J, with 11 bases between. This CDR3 has 16 amino acids. CDR3 amino acids: CASSQVVAVSTDTQYF. In nucleotides, the CDR3 is TGCGCCAGCAGCCAAGTGGTAGCGGTTAGCACAGATACGCAGTATTTT.

CDR3 residues: CASSGQDIFEKLFF. The CDR3 nucleotides read TGTGCCAGCAGCGGCCAGGACATATTCGAAAAACTGTTTTTT. V and J are TRBV7-9 and TRBJ1-4; perhaps TRBD1 as D (5 bases). V was trimmed by 5 bases and J by 8 bases, leaving 15 bases between them. The CDR3 contains 14 residues. Per the germline V gene, CDR1 is SEHNR and CDR2 is FQNEAQ (reference sequence).

Regarding this clone: Other DNA sequences in this specimen translate into the identical CDR3. The rearrangement uses TRBV4-1 and TRBJ2-7, with 10 bases fitting TRBD1. Germline loops: CDR1 MGHRA, CDR2 YSYEKL. CDR3 size: 15 residues. The V gene end was trimmed by 1 base and the J gene end by 0 bases; junction bases not matched to a gene: 0. The CDR3 loop is CASSQGTGGSYEQYF. The CDR3 DNA reads TGCGCCAGCAGCCAAGGGACAGGGGGCTCCTACGAGCAGTACTTC.

V usage is TRBV11-2 and J usage is TRBJ2-1; 15 bases agree with TRBD2. Looked up from germline, CDR1 is SGHAT and CDR2 is FQNNGV. CDR3 length: 18 residues. The J segment lost 4 bases and the V segment lost 2 bases, leaving 6 bases of the junction unmatched. The CDR3 bases are TGTGCCAGCAGCTTAAATAGGGGACTAGCGGGGGGTTACAATGAGCAGTTCTTC. Its translation: CASSLNRGLAGGYNEQFF.

The gene calls are TRBV9 and TRBJ2-1; 8 positions agree with TRBD2. J gave up 8 bases and V 4 bases, and 14 bases lay outside the gene matches. This CDR3 is 16 amino acids long. CDR1 is SGDLS, CDR2 YYNGEE, per germline. The CDR3 DNA is TGTGCCAGCAGCCTCCAAACGGGGGGGCCGGGTCATGAGCAGTTCTTC. Translated, it gives CASSLQTGGPGHEQFF. Variable domain in full (rest from reference TRBV9 and TRBJ2-1): DSGVTQTPKHLITATGQRVTLRCSPRSGDLSVYWYQQSLDQGLQFLIQYYNGEERAKGNILERFSAQQFPDLHSELNLSSLELGDSALYFCASSLQTGGPGHEQFFGPGTRLTVL.

This clone was seen only once. The chain has TRBV7-2 and TRBJ1-3, with a possible D match to TRBD1 (5 bases). Germline loops: CDR1 SGHTA, CDR2 FQGNSA. Deletions cut 1 base from V and 1 base from J, with 14 bases between. This CDR3 spans 17 amino acids. CDR3 DNA: TGTGCCAGCAGCTTAGTTCCAGGGATGGCATCTGGAAACACCATATATTTT. Protein sequence: CASSLVPGMASGNTIYF.

This chain uses TRBV6-2 or TRBV6-3 with TRBJ2-3, with D uncertain. This CDR3 is 12 amino acids long. The germline gives CDR1 MNHEY, CDR2 SVGEGT. Trimming removed 4 bases from V and 6 bases from J, with 8 bases in between. The CDR3 DNA follows: TGTGCCAGCAGTTCGATACAGGATACGCAGTATTTT. Residues: CASSSIQDTQYF.

The rearrangement links TRBV19 to TRBJ1-2, with D unresolved. The V gene's germline CDR1 is LNHDA and CDR2 SQIVND (reference sequence). V was trimmed by 3 bases and J by 3 bases, leaving 17 bases between them. The CDR3 contains 16 residues. CDR3 loop: CASSISGQHGDYGYTF. In DNA form, the CDR3 reads TGTGCCAGTAGTATTTCCGGCCAGCACGGGGACTATGGCTACACCTTC.

V is TRBV2 and J is TRBJ2-1; D possibly corresponds to TRBD1 (8 bases). This CDR3 has 16 amino acids. The ends were cut back, 4 bases at V and 8 bases at J, with 21 bases in the middle. CDR1 is SNHLY, CDR2 FYNNEI, per germline. Written as DNA, the CDR3 is TGTGCCAGCAGTGTCCCCCGGGGGGCAGGGGGCGATGAGCAGTTCTTC. This codes for CASSVPRGAGGDEQFF. The entire variable domain, with the rest obtained from reference TRBV2 and TRBJ2-1, is as follows: EPEVTQTPSHQVTQMGQEVILRCVPISNHLYFYWYRQILGQKVEFLVSFYNNEISEKSEIFDDQFSVERPDGSNFTLKIRSTKLEDSAMYFCASSVPRGAGGDEQFFGPGTRLTVL.

For this clone: Other DNA sequences in the sample encode the same CDR3. This chain uses TRBV29-1 with TRBJ1-2; D is perhaps TRBD1 (6 bases). CDR1 and CDR2 (germline): SQVTM, ANQGSEA. The CDR3 length is 11 residues. Trimming took off 3 bases at V and 5 bases at J, with 7 bases between the two ends. The CDR3 DNA reads TGCAGCGTTGACAGGGGTTATGGCTACACCTTC. Residues: CSVDRGYGYTF.

The chain couples TRBV7-9 to TRBJ2-1; D gene uncertain. Trimming shortened V by 7 bases and J by 6 bases, and 16 bases separated the two germline ends. The CDR3 is made up of 14 amino acids. Germline CDR1 and CDR2: SEHNR and FQNEAQ (reference sequence). The CDR3 is CASNPTEAPNEQFF. Here the CDR3 DNA reads TGTGCCAGCAACCCCACCGAGGCTCCCAATGAGCAGTTCTTC.

This chain joins TRBV18 and TRBJ2-3; D possibly corresponds to TRBD1 (5 bases). This CDR3 is 14 amino acids long. V was clipped by 2 bases and J by 0 bases, with 6 bases between them. Looked up from germline, CDR1 is KGHSH and CDR2 is LQKENI. This CDR3 reads CASSPGASTDTQYF. CDR3 sequence (DNA): TGTGCCAGCTCACCAGGGGCTAGCACAGATACGCAGTATTTT. Complete variable domain (other parts from reference TRBV18 and TRBJ2-3): NAGVMQNPRHLVRRRGQEARLRCSPMKGHSHVYWYRQLPEEGLKFMVYLQKENIIDESGMPKERFSAEFPKEGPSILRIQQVVRGDSAAYFCASSPGASTDTQYFGPGTRLTVL.

This clone was counted only a few times. This chain links TRBV30 with TRBJ1-1, with D tentatively TRBD1 (6 bases). This CDR3 has 14 residues. The germline V and J ends were trimmed by 5 bases and 5 bases, with 18 bases remaining between them. Germline-derived CDR1 and CDR2 are GTSNPN and SVGIG (reference sequence). The CDR3 reads CAWVDSPTRTEAFF. For the CDR3, the DNA is TGTGCCTGGGTGGACAGTCCAACTCGGACTGAAGCTTTCTTT.

This clone was detected a few times. This chain uses TRBV19 with TRBJ2-7, with 9 positions matching TRBD2. The CDR3 length is 16 residues. Germline values: CDR1 LNHDA, CDR2 SQIVND (reference sequence). Trimming cost V 5 bases and J 0 bases; bases outside gene matches: 8. CDR3 DNA sequence: TGTGCCAGTAGTCCGCGGGGGGGGGCCGGCTCCTACGAGCAGTACTTC. Protein product: CASSPRGGAGSYEQYF.

This clone occurred once. The rearrangement joins TRBV4-1 to TRBJ2-1; TRBD2 aligns across 10 bases. The trim removed 6 bases at V and 6 bases at J, leaving 14 bases unmatched. The CDR3 is 17 residues long. The germline gives CDR1 MGHRA, CDR2 YSYEKL. The CDR3 coding sequence is TGCGCCAGCAGACTTCGGACTAGCGGTATATCAGTCAATGAGCAGTTCTTC. This gives the protein CASRLRTSGISVNEQFF.

This clone has a single count. V usage is TRBV5-4 and J usage is TRBJ2-5; maybe TRBD1 (6 bases). The CDR3 contains 13 residues. Germline V gene data show CDR1 as SGHNT and CDR2 as YYREEE (reference sequence). Trimming removed 5 bases from V and 2 bases from J, with 10 bases in between. The CDR3 DNA is TGTGCCAGCAGTCAGGGGACGCAAGAGACCCAGTACTTC. It codes for CASSQGTQETQYF. Drawing the rest from reference TRBV5-4 and TRBJ2-5, the complete variable domain is ETGVTQSPTHLIKTRGQQVTLRCSSQSGHNTVSWYQQALGQGPQFIFQYYREEENGRGNFPPRFSGLQFPNYSSELNVNALELDDSALYLCASSQGTQETQYFGPGTRLLVL.

This clone was observed a single time. The gene calls are TRBV4-3 and TRBJ1-1; D ambiguous. V gave up 0 bases and J gave up 5 bases, with 16 bases separating them. The CDR3 consists of 16 residues. Germline V lookup: CDR1 LGHNA, CDR2 YSLEER. As DNA, the CDR3 is TGCGCCAGCAGCCAAGAACGAGCAGGCGGGCAGACTGAAGCTTTCTTT. It is translated as CASSQERAGGQTEAFF.

J is TRBJ2-5 and V is TRBV30, with D perhaps matching TRBD2 (5 bases). Germline V gene data show CDR1 as GTSNPN and CDR2 as SVGIG (reference sequence). The V and J ends lost 2 bases and 2 bases respectively, with 9 bases between them. This CDR3 contains 13 residues. CDR3 sequence: CAWSRSGQETQYF. The CDR3 nucleotides are TGTGCCTGGAGTAGGAGCGGACAAGAGACCCAGTACTTC.

This clone was recorded a few times. This sequence joins TRBV28 and TRBJ1-2; possible D gene TRBD1, 6 bases. The CDR3 has 17 residues. V lost 4 bases and J lost 1, with 19 bases in between. Germline loops: CDR1 MDHEN, CDR2 SYDVKM. This CDR3 is CASSYEQGTSHNYGYTF. The CDR3 DNA reads TGTGCCAGCAGTTATGAGCAGGGGACCTCACATAACTATGGCTACACCTTC.

V usage is TRBV3-1 (or the pseudogene TRBV3-2) and J usage is TRBJ1-6; TRBD1 is a possible D gene (5 bases). Germline lookup yields CDR1 LGHDT and CDR2 YNNKEL (reference sequence). The CDR3 is made up of 16 amino acids. V lost 1 base and J lost 9, with 16 bases in between. CDR3 residues: CASSQGAGRLSSPLHF. Here the CDR3 DNA reads TGTGCCAGCAGCCAAGGAGCAGGGAGGCTTAGTTCACCCCTCCACTTT.

The sample holds a few counts of this clone. This chain joins TRBV27 and TRBJ1-6; 8 bases are a match to TRBD1. Germline values: CDR1 MNHEY, CDR2 SMNVEV (reference sequence). The CDR3 runs to 14 residues. J was trimmed by 8 bases and V by 6 bases; bases with no gene match: 6. The CDR3 sequence is CASSFTGGHSPLHF. The CDR3 bases are TGTGCCAGCAGCTTTACAGGGGGGCATTCACCCCTCCACTTT.

J is TRBJ1-5 and V is TRBV7-2; D gene unclear. This CDR3 comprises 14 residues. Germline CDR1 and CDR2: SGHTA and FQGNSA. V lost 5 bases and J lost 0, with 8 bases in between. CDR3 region: CASSSANSNQPQHF. The CDR3 DNA reads as TGTGCCAGCAGCAGTGCGAATAGCAATCAGCCCCAGCATTTT.

As DNA, the CDR3 is TGTGCCAGCAGCGTAACAGCACAGGTCTATGGCTACACCTTC. It yields the protein CASSVTAQVYGYTF. The chain uses TRBV9 and TRBJ1-2, with D possibly TRBD1 on 5 matching bases. The V end was cut by 1 base, the J end by 4 bases, with 11 bases between. The CDR3 totals 14 residues. Germline CDR1 is SGDLS and CDR2 is YYNGEE.

The rearrangement joins TRBV9 to TRBJ2-7; TRBD1 matches 7 bases. With 3 bases clipped from V and 3 bases from J, the junction kept 9 bases outside the gene matches. The CDR3 totals 15 residues. CDR1 is SGDLS, CDR2 YYNGEE, per germline. CDR3 coding DNA: TGTGCCAGCAGCGAGGGCCCTGGACAGGACTACGAGCAGTACTTC. This sequence encodes CASSEGPGQDYEQYF.

The gene calls are TRBV4-2 and TRBJ2-7, with a weak D call TRBD1 (5 bases). The CDR3 loop spans 14 amino acids. Germline-derived CDR1 and CDR2 are LGHNA and YNFKEQ. Trimming pared 1 base from V and 0 bases from J, leaving 7 bases between. Written as DNA, the CDR3 is TGTGCCAGCAGCCAAGTTGGGGCCTCCTACGAGCAGTACTTC. This translates into CASSQVGASYEQYF.

The chain has TRBV7-6 and TRBJ2-7; 10 bases agree with TRBD1. The length of the CDR3 is 14 residues. J lost 4 bases, V lost 4 bases, and 4 bases had no gene match. In germline, CDR1 is SGHVS, CDR2 FNYEAQ. The CDR3 spells CASSSGTGVYEQYF. CDR3 DNA sequence: TGTGCCAGCAGCTCCGGGACAGGGGTATACGAGCAGTACTTC.

The J gene is TRBJ2-5, the V gene TRBV7-2; TRBD1 agrees at 8 bases. Germline trimming cut 5 bases from V and 1 base from J; bases unmatched to any gene: 9. Germline CDR1 reads SGHTA; CDR2 reads FQGNSA. This CDR3 has 16 amino acids. For the CDR3, the DNA is TGTGCCAGCAGCCTCCGACAGGGGTGGTCCCAAGAGACCCAGTACTTC. This encodes CASSLRQGWSQETQYF.